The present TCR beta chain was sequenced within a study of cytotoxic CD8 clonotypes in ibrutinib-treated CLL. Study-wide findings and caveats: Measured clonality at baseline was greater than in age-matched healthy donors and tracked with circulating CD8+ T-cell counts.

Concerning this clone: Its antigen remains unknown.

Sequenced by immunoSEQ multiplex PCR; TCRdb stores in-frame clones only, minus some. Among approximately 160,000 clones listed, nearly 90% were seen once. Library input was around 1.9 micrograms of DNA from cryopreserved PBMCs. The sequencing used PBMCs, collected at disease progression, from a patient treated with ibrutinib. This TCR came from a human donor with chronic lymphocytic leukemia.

Written as DNA, the CDR3 is TGTGCCAGCAGTGGGCATCCCGGGACTAGCGGGAGGGCGACCTACAATGAGCAGTTCTTC. Protein product: CASSGHPGTSGRATYNEQFF. The V call is TRBV28, the J call TRBJ2-1; 16 bases fit TRBD2. This CDR3 is built from 20 residues. Germline V gene sequence: CDR1 MDHEN, CDR2 SYDVKM. The junction had 12 bases not matched to a gene; V was cut back by 5 bases and J by 2 bases.